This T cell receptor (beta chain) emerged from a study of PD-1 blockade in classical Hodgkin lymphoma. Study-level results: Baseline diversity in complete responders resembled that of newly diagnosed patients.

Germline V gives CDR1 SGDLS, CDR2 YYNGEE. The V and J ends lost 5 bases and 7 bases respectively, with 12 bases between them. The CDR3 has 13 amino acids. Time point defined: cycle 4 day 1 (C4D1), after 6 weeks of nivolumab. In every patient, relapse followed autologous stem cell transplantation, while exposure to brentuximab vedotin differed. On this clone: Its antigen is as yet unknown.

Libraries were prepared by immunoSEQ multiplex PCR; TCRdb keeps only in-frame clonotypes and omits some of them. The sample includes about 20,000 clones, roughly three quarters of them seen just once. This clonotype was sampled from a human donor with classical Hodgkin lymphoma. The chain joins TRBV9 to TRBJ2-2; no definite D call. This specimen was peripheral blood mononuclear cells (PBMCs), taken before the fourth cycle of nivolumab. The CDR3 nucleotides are TGTGCCAGCAGAGAGAGCCCCATCGGGGAGCTGTTTTTT. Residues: CASRESPIGELFF.